Following are 10 T cell receptor beta chains from one sample sequenced in a study of T cell responses to AZD1222 COVID-19 vaccine. Assay used: immunoSEQ multiplex PCR; TCRdb lists only in-frame clones, some missing. In the table there are roughly 76,000 clones, just over 85% of which are singletons. Sequenced here: peripheral blood, sampled on day 0 of AZD1222 vaccination. The origin of the receptors is an adult in good health.

V is TRBV12-3 or TRBV12-4 and J is TRBJ1-2, with a weak D call TRBD1 (6 bases). This CDR3 is 13 amino acids long. Trimming took off 6 bases at V and 4 bases at J, with 12 bases between the two ends. For the CDR3, the DNA is TGTGCCAGCAGGGGGGCTCTTAGCTATGGCTACACCTTC. The encoded protein is CASRGALSYGYTF.

The chain couples TRBV6-2 or TRBV6-3 to TRBJ2-7; 7 bases align to TRBD1. The J segment lost 5 bases and the V segment lost 0 bases, leaving 4 bases of the junction unmatched. Germline-derived CDR1 and CDR2 are MNHEY and SVGEGT. The CDR3 contains 14 residues. The CDR3 sequence is CASSYSRDSHEQYF. CDR3 in DNA: TGTGCCAGCAGTTACTCCCGGGACAGCCACGAGCAGTACTTC.

J is TRBJ1-5 and V is TRBV10-3; 8 nucleotides align to TRBD1. CDR3 length equals 16 residues. The germline gives CDR1 ENHRY, CDR2 SYGVKD. With 4 bases clipped from V and 1 base from J, the junction kept 6 bases outside the gene matches. CDR3 region: CAISGTGRESNQPQHF. The CDR3 nucleotides read TGTGCCATCAGTGGGACAGGGAGGGAGAGCAATCAGCCCCAGCATTTT.

The chain uses TRBV18 and TRBJ1-2, with a possible D match to TRBD1 (5 bases). V lost 5 bases and J lost 5, with 12 bases in between. CDR1 and CDR2 from the germline V gene are KGHSH and LQKENI. The CDR3 extends over 13 amino acids. This CDR3 is CASSVDSGYGYTF. CDR3 nucleotide sequence: TGTGCCAGCTCAGTAGACAGTGGGTATGGCTACACCTTC.

This chain links TRBV28 with TRBJ2-5; tentative D call: TRBD2 (6 bases). The CDR3 has 16 amino acids. Trimming took off 7 bases at V and 1 base at J, with 19 bases between the two ends. Germline loops: CDR1 MDHEN, CDR2 SYDVKM. CDR3 loop: CASTPGAGSFQETQYF. CDR3 nucleotides: TGTGCCAGCACCCCGGGCGCGGGATCCTTCCAAGAGACCCAGTACTTC.

Here the CDR3 DNA reads TGCAGCGTTGCGGAGCGGGTGGTCTACAATGAGCAGTTCTTC. Translated, it gives CSVAERVVYNEQFF. J is TRBJ2-1 and V is TRBV29-1; a weak D match, TRBD2 (6 bases). From germline, CDR1 is SQVTM and CDR2 ANQGSEA. V was trimmed by 4 bases and J by 3 bases, leaving 13 bases between them. CDR3 length: 14 residues.

The chain recombines TRBV7-9 with TRBJ1-1; D remains ambiguous. Germline V CDR1 and CDR2: SEHNR, FQNEAQ (reference sequence). This CDR3 has 14 residues. V was trimmed by 2 bases and J by 1 base, leaving 8 bases between them. In nucleotides, the CDR3 is TGTGCCAGCAGCTTAACGGACTCGAACACTGAAGCTTTCTTT. Amino acids: CASSLTDSNTEAFF.

CDR3 coding DNA: TGTGCCAGCAGCCAAGATCAGATTGCCTTAGGAGGGGAGCTGTTTTTT. It encodes CASSQDQIALGGELFF. This rearrangement joins TRBV3-1 (or the pseudogene TRBV3-2) to TRBJ2-2; D gene ambiguous. Deletions cut 0 bases from V and 8 bases from J, with 16 bases between. Per the germline V gene, CDR1 is LGHDT and CDR2 is YNNKEL (reference sequence). The CDR3 extends over 16 amino acids.

The chain carries TRBV6-4 and TRBJ1-2, with 9 bases lining up with TRBD1. V lost 10 bases to trimming and J lost 14 bases; unmatched junction nucleotides: 11. This CDR3 comprises 11 residues. Germline lookup yields CDR1 MRHNA and CDR2 SNTAGT. CDR3 nucleotide sequence: TGTGCCACCCGACAGGGGGATGAATTGACCTTC. Translated, it gives CATRQGDELTF.

The V gene is TRBV28, the J gene TRBJ1-1; 8 bases are a match to TRBD1. The CDR3 loop spans 13 amino acids. Unmatched junction bases numbered 3, after V lost 6 bases and J lost 3 bases. Germline V gene sequence: CDR1 MDHEN, CDR2 SYDVKM. The CDR3 loop is CASRTGGDTEAFF. The CDR3, as DNA: TGTGCCAGCAGAACAGGGGGGGACACTGAAGCTTTCTTT.